This TCR beta chain is drawn from a study of cytomegalovirus exposure and HLA in healthy donors. Study summary: Inside one of the first data releases sat 85 million or so unique TCRs taken from HLA-typed donors.

General study findings and limits: Most subjects had HLA-A and HLA-B alleles reportedly predicted accurately by TCR beta sequences. Common viral pathogens were later found to be apparently linked to several of the most significant clusters.

Comments on this clone: Its cognate antigen is unknown.

The PCR had 60 Vbeta and 13 Jbeta primers. Assay: immunoSEQ multiplex PCR; the TCRdb copy retains only in-frame clones and omits some. In the table there are 200,000 to 300,000 clones, roughly 87% of which are singletons. The donors were healthy bone marrow donors. The CDR3 consists of 15 residues. From germline, CDR1 is MNHEY and CDR2 SVGAGI. The sequenced material came from PBMCs. The rearrangement uses TRBV6-5 and TRBJ2-5; the match to TRBD2 covers 10 bases. The J call may be wrong; the DNA end is better matched by TRBJ2-7. The TCR comes from a woman in her thirties or forties in good health and CMV-seropositive. CDR3 protein: CASSSPSGSSYEQYF. The CDR3 DNA follows: TGTGCCAGCAGTTCCCCTAGCGGGAGCTCCTACGAGCAGTACTTC.